A single sample is the source of the 21 T cell receptor beta chains below, sequenced in a study of shared clonotypes between healthy human individuals. TCRdb's copy holds only in-frame clones and misses some; the assay was immunoSEQ multiplex PCR. The sample comprises 850,000 to 1,200,000 clones, roughly 75% of which are singletons, and over 1.3% rests with the top ten. The material sequenced was memory CD4+ T cells sorted from blood. Specified subset: CD45RA-negative fraction. These receptors came from a man in his late teens or twenties in good health.

As concerns this clone: With a much larger clone just one base away, this may be a read error. The chain has TRBV5-1 and TRBJ1-4; TRBD1 is a possible D gene (5 bases). The CDR3 loop spans 14 amino acids. Germline assignment: CDR1 SGHRS and CDR2 YFSETQ. CDR3 sequence: CTSSSKRGEEKLFF. The CDR3 DNA is TGCACCAGCAGCTCTAAACGGGGCGAAGAAAAACTGTTTTTT.

This sequence joins TRBV7-2 and TRBJ2-3; the D call may be TRBD1 or TRBD2 (6 bases each). Per the germline V gene, CDR1 is SGHTA and CDR2 is FQGNSA. The CDR3 has 14 amino acids. Deletions cut 1 base from V and 10 bases from J, with 15 bases between. The DNA for the CDR3 is TGTGCCAGCAGCTTAGTAAAGGCCGGGGGCGCGCAGTATTTT. Translating it yields CASSLVKAGGAQYF. Full variable domain (remainder filled in from reference TRBV7-2 and TRBJ2-3): GAGVSQSPSNKVTEKGKDVELRCDPISGHTALYWYRQSLGQGLEFLIYFQGNSAPDKSGLPSDRFSAERTGGSVSTLTIQRTQQEDSAVYLCASSLVKAGGAQYFGPGTRLTVL.

The chain has TRBV5-6 and TRBJ1-3; weak D call: TRBD1 (5 bases). The CDR3 has 15 residues. Per the germline V gene, CDR1 is SGHDT and CDR2 is YYEEEE. Between the trimmed V and J ends, which lost 0 bases and 0 bases, there was a span of 7 bases. The CDR3 nucleotides are TGTGCCAGCAGCTTGGTGAGGGGCTCTGGAAACACCATATATTTT. It is translated as CASSLVRGSGNTIYF.

The V and J genes are TRBV28 and TRBJ2-7; D possibly uses TRBD1 or TRBD2 (6 bases each). The CDR3 has 13 residues. Germline V gene sequence: CDR1 MDHEN, CDR2 SYDVKM. The V end lost 4 bases, the J end lost 6 bases, and 13 bases lay between the germline ends. CDR3 bases: TGTGCCAGCAGTTCCCCGGGGGCCCTCGAGCAGTACTTC. This translates into CASSSPGALEQYF.

The rearrangement joins TRBV29-1 to TRBJ2-7, with 7 bases lining up with TRBD1. The length of the CDR3 is 11 residues. Germline V gives CDR1 SQVTM, CDR2 ANQGSEA. Trimming took 3 bases from V and 9 from J; bases not matched to a gene: 5. The CDR3 protein is CSVETGFRQYF. CDR3 bases: TGCAGCGTTGAGACAGGGTTTCGGCAGTACTTC.

The chain employs TRBV28 and TRBJ1-2; 7 nucleotides line up with TRBD1. Trimming at V came to 2 bases and at J to 8 bases, leaving 8 bases not matched to a gene. CDR3 size: 14 residues. Per germline, CDR1 MDHEN and CDR2 SYDVKM. CDR3 region: CASSLPDRVGGYTF. DNA of the CDR3: TGTGCCAGCAGTTTACCCGACAGGGTTGGGGGCTACACCTTC.

The chain has TRBV6-1 and TRBJ2-4; 9 positions agree with TRBD1. The germline gives CDR1 MNHNS, CDR2 SASEGT. V gave up 1 base and J gave up 10 bases; unmatched junction bases: 2. The CDR3 consists of 13 residues. The CDR3 loop is CASSEGTGDIQYF. CDR3 bases: TGTGCCAGCAGTGAAGGGACAGGGGATATTCAGTACTTC.

This sequence joins TRBV29-1 and TRBJ1-2; D remains ambiguous. CDR3 size: 13 residues. CDR1 is SQVTM and CDR2 is ANQGSEA in the germline V gene. V lost 5 bases and J 3 bases, leaving 13 bases between the germline ends. This CDR3 reads CSVIWVNDYGYTF. The CDR3 DNA is TGCAGCGTTATTTGGGTGAACGACTATGGCTACACCTTC.

The chain combines TRBV19 with TRBJ2-2, with D perhaps TRBD2 (6 bases). Trimming took off 10 bases at V and 1 base at J, with 16 bases between the two ends. Looked up from germline, CDR1 is LNHDA and CDR2 is SQIVND (reference sequence). The CDR3 extends over 15 amino acids. The CDR3 region is CATKAGTKNTGELFF. DNA for the CDR3: TGTGCCACCAAAGCGGGCACGAAGAACACCGGGGAGCTGTTTTTT.

This clone was seen only once. The chain uses TRBV6-1 and TRBJ2-1, with TRBD2 identical over 10 bases. The CDR3 has 18 residues. CDR1 is MNHNS and CDR2 is SASEGT in the germline V gene. The trim removed 4 bases at V and 1 base at J, leaving 10 bases unmatched. CDR3 protein: CASSGPGLATESYNEQFF. The CDR3, as DNA: TGTGCCAGCAGTGGTCCGGGACTAGCGACCGAATCCTACAATGAGCAGTTCTTC.

The CDR3 DNA is TGTGCGGGGGCCGGCGGGAGGGCCTCGGAGACCCAGTACTTC. This sequence encodes CAGAGGRASETQYF. This chain connects TRBV7-2 to TRBJ2-5; 9 bases are shared with TRBD2. Per the germline V gene, CDR1 is SGHTA and CDR2 is FQGNSA. The CDR3 is 14 amino acids.

This chain uses TRBV6-1 with TRBJ1-6; D is perhaps TRBD1 (6 bases). V was cut by 1 base and J by 9 bases, with 7 bases left in between. The CDR3 covers 13 residues. Germline V CDR1 and CDR2: MNHNS, SASEGT. CDR3 region: CASSEDRASPLHF. The CDR3 DNA sequence: TGTGCCAGCAGTGAAGACAGGGCTTCACCCCTCCACTTT.

This clone was seen at least ten times. The DNA for the CDR3 is TGTGCCAGCAGGGCCGGGGGGGCCCCAGATACGCAGTATTTT. Translation gives CASRAGGAPDTQYF. The chain recombines TRBV5-4 with TRBJ2-3, with TRBD2 matching 8 bases. Trimming took 5 bases from V and 4 from J; bases not matched to a gene: 6. The CDR3 sequence is 14 residues long. Germline CDR1 and CDR2: SGHNT and YYREEE (reference sequence). Together with reference TRBV5-4 and TRBJ2-3, the CDR3 gives the full variable domain: ETGVTQSPTHLIKTRGQQVTLRCSSQSGHNTVSWYQQALGQGPQFIFQYYREEENGRGNFPPRFSGLQFPNYSSELNVNALELDDSALYLCASRAGGAPDTQYFGPGTRLTVL.

The chain uses TRBV4-1 and TRBJ1-2; 7 bases are shared with TRBD1. This CDR3 has 16 residues. Germline CDR1 is MGHRA and CDR2 is YSYEKL. Trimming took 0 bases from V and 0 from J; bases not matched to a gene: 4. The CDR3 DNA follows: TGCGCCAGCAGCCAAGATCTGGACAGGTCTAACTATGGCTACACCTTC. It yields the protein CASSQDLDRSNYGYTF.

This clone has more than one count but fewer than ten. The CDR3 protein is CASSLTETSFGYTF. In DNA, the CDR3 is TGTGCCAGCAGCCTGACGGAGACCTCCTTTGGCTACACCTTC. The chain carries TRBV9 and TRBJ1-2; no firm D call. This CDR3 has 14 amino acids. In germline, CDR1 is SGDLS, CDR2 YYNGEE. The V gene lost 4 bases and the J gene lost 7 bases, with 17 bases spanning the gap.

This clone has only a few counts. The chain links TRBV6-5 to TRBJ1-6; 8 bases align to TRBD1. The CDR3 contains 14 residues. Germline V CDR1 and CDR2: MNHEY, SVGAGI. Germline trimming cut 4 bases from V and 7 bases from J; bases unmatched to any gene: 3. CDR3 in DNA: TGTGCCAGCAGTTCTTGGACAGGGAATTCACCCCTCCACTTT. Its protein product is CASSSWTGNSPLHF.

The gene calls are TRBV5-5 and TRBJ2-5; D is ambiguous. Germline assignment: CDR1 SGHKS and CDR2 YYEKEE (reference sequence). With 0 bases removed from V and 0 bases from J, the gap between germline ends came to 9 bases. The CDR3 is 15 residues long. The CDR3 DNA follows: TGTGCCAGCAGCTTGGTGACGGCGTACCAAGAGACCCAGTACTTC. It is translated as CASSLVTAYQETQYF.

The sample holds a few counts of this clone. The chain uses TRBV5-8 and TRBJ2-7; 7 nucleotides align to TRBD2. Germline-derived CDR1 and CDR2 are SGHTS and YDEGEE. This CDR3 comprises 12 residues. With V trimmed by 0 bases and J by 8 bases, 2 bases remained unmatched. This CDR3 is CASSLDGGKQYF. CDR3 in DNA: TGTGCCAGCAGCTTGGACGGGGGGAAGCAGTACTTC.

This chain links TRBV19 with TRBJ1-4; TRBD1 aligns across 10 bases. The CDR3 covers 15 residues. J lost 3 bases, V lost 10 bases, and 8 bases had no gene match. Germline CDR1 is LNHDA and CDR2 is SQIVND (reference sequence). CDR3 sequence reads: CATSTGGGSNEKLFF. CDR3 coding DNA: TGTGCCACCTCGACAGGGGGCGGATCTAATGAAAAACTGTTTTTT.

J is TRBJ1-1 and V is TRBV5-1; D might be TRBD1 (5 bases). There are 12 residues in the CDR3. Trimming pared 7 bases from V and 2 bases from J, leaving 9 bases between. Germline-derived CDR1 and CDR2 are SGHRS and YFSETQ. In DNA form, the CDR3 reads TGCGCCAGCGGGGACGGCAACACTGAAGCTTTCTTT. It encodes CASGDGNTEAFF. Drawing the rest from reference TRBV5-1 and TRBJ1-1, the complete variable domain is KAGVTQTPRYLIKTRGQQVTLSCSPISGHRSVSWYQQTPGQGLQFLFEYFSETQRNKGNFPGRFSGRQFSNSRSEMNVSTLELGDSALYLCASGDGNTEAFFGQGTRLTVV.

V is TRBV19 and J is TRBJ1-4; the D gene is possibly TRBD1 (5 bases). V shed 6 bases and J shed 5 bases, with 16 bases lying between them. Germline lookup yields CDR1 LNHDA and CDR2 SQIVND (reference sequence). The CDR3 runs to 15 residues. CDR3 loop: CASSPAGTENEKLFF. The CDR3 DNA follows: TGTGCCAGTAGCCCAGCCGGGACTGAGAATGAAAAACTGTTTTTT.